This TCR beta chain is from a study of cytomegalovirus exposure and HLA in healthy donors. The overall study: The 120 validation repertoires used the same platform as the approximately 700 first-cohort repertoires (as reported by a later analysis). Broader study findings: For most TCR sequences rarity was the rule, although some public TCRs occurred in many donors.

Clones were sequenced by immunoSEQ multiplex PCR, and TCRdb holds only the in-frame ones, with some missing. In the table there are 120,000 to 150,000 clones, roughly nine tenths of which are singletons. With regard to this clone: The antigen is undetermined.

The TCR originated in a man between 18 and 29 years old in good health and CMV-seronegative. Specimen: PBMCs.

The CDR3 DNA reads TGTGCCAGCAGCGACCCCGCAGGGCACTATGGCTACACCTTC. Translating it yields CASSDPAGHYGYTF. The chain joins TRBV6-1 to TRBJ1-2, with D tentatively TRBD1 (5 bases). The CDR3 has 14 amino acids. Germline CDR1 and CDR2: MNHNS and SASEGT. The V gene lost 6 bases and the J gene lost 3 bases, with 14 bases spanning the gap.